This T cell receptor (beta chain) was found in a study of a mutant IDH1 vaccine in newly diagnosed glioma. Study information: Patients had received radiotherapy, temozolomide, or both previously, most receiving both.

For this clone: Its specificity is not known.

Sequencing was performed with immunoSEQ multiplex PCR; in TCRdb, only in-frame clones are kept and a portion is missing. The table has some 56,000 clones, about 79% seen once. Time point specified: week 47, end of study. Every vaccination contained 300 ug of the mutant IDH1 20-mer peptide and was paired with topical imiquimod. This CDR3 contains 14 residues. The germline gives CDR1 SGHTA, CDR2 FQGNSA. The ends were cut back, 1 base at V and 2 bases at J, with 9 bases in the middle. The material was PBMCs, obtained from a glioma patient whose treatment included an IDH1 peptide vaccine. This chain uses TRBV7-2 with TRBJ2-7; D gene ambiguous. The sequence was obtained from a man aged 50 to 59 with glioma. CDR3 in amino acids: CASSLVRGPYEQYF. The CDR3 DNA follows: TGTGCCAGCAGCTTAGTACGCGGACCCTACGAGCAGTACTTC.